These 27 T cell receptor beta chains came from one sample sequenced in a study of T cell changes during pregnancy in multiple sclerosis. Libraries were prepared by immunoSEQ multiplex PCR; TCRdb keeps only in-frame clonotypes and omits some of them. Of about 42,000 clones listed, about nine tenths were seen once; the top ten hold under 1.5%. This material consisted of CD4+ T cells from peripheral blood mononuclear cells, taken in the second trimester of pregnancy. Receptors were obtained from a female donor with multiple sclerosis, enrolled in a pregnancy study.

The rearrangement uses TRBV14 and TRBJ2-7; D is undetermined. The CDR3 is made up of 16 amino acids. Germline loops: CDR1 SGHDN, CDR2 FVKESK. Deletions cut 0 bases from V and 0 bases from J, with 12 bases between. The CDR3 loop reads CASSQEAWYPSYEQYF. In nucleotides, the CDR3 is TGTGCCAGCAGCCAAGAAGCATGGTACCCCTCCTACGAGCAGTACTTC.

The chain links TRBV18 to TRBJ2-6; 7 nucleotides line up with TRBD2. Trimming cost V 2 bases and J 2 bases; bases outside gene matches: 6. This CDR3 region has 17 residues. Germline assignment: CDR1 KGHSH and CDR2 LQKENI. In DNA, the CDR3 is TGTGCCAGCTCACCAAGGGAGGGAAACACTGGGGCCAACGTCCTGACTTTC. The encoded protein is CASSPREGNTGANVLTF.

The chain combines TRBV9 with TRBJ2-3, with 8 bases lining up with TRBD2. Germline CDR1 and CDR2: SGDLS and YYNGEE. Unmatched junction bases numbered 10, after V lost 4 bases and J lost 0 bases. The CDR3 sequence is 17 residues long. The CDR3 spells CASSSGPTSDSTDTQYF. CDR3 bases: TGTGCCAGCAGCTCCGGCCCGACTAGCGATAGCACAGATACGCAGTATTTT.

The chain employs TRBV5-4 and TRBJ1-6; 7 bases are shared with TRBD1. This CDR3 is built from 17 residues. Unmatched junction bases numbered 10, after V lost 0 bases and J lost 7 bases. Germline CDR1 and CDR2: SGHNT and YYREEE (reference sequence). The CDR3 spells CASSLANQQGRNSPLHF. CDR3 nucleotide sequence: TGTGCCAGCAGCTTGGCTAATCAACAGGGGAGGAATTCACCCCTCCACTTT.

The CDR3 coding sequence is TGTGCCAGCAGCAAAGGGACCCTACTAGCGGGAGGACCCACCGGGGAGCTGTTTTTT. It translates to CASSKGTLLAGGPTGELFF. The chain recombines TRBV21-1 with TRBJ2-2; the tabulated D call, TRBD2, remains unverified against the DNA. TRBV21-1 is listed as a pseudogene. The CDR3 has 19 residues.

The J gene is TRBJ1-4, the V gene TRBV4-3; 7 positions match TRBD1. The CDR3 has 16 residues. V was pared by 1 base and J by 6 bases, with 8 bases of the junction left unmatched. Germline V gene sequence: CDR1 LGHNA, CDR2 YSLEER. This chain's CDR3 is CASSQAPGQRHEKLFF. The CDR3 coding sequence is TGCGCCAGCAGCCAAGCCCCGGGACAGAGGCATGAAAAACTGTTTTTT.

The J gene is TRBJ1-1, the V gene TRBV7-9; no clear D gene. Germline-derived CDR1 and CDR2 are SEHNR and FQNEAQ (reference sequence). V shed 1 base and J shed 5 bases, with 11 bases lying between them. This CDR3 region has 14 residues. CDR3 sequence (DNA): TGTGCCAGCAGCTTAGAGGCGGGAGGAACTGAAGCTTTCTTT. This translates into CASSLEAGGTEAFF.

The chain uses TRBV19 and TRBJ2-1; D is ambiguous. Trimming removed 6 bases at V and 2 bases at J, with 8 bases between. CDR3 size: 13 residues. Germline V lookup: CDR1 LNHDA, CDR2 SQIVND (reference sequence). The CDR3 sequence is CASSSNAYNEQFF. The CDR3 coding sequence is TGTGCCAGTAGCTCTAATGCCTACAATGAGCAGTTCTTC.

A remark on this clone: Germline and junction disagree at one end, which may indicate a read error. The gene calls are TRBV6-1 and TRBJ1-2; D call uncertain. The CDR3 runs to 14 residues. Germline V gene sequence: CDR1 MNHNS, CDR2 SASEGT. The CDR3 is CASGEGGRPYGYTF. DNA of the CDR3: TGTGCCAGCGGTGAGGGTGGCAGGCCCTATGGCTACACCTTC.

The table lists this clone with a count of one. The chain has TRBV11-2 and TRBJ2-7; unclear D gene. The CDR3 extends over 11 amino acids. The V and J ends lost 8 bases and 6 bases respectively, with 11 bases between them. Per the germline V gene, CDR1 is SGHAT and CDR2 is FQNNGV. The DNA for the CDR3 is TGTGCCAGCGGTAACAGTATCGAGCAGTACTTC. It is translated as CASGNSIEQYF.

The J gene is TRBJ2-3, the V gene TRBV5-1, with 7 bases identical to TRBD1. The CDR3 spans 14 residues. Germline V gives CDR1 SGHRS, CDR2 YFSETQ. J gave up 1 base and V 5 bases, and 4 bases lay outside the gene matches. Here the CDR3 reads CASRWTGGTDTQYF. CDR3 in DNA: TGCGCCAGCAGATGGACAGGTGGCACAGATACGCAGTATTTT.

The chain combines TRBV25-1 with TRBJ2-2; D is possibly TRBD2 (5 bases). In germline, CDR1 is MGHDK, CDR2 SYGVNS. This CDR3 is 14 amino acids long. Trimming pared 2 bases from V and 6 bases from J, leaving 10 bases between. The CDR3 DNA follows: TGTGCCAGCAGTGAACTGGTGGGAGCCGGGGAGCTGTTTTTT. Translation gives CASSELVGAGELFF.

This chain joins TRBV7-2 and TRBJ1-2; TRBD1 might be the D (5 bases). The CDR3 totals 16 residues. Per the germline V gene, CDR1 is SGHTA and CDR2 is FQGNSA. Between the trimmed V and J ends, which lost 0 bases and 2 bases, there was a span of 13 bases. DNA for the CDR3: TGTGCCAGCAGCTTAGCGCTAGGGGCACAAAACTATGGCTACACCTTC. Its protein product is CASSLALGAQNYGYTF.

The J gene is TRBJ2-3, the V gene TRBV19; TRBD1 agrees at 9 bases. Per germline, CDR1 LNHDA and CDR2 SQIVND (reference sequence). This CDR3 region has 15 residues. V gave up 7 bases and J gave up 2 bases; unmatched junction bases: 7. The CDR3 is CASTTQGADTDTQYF. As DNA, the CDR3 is TGTGCCAGTACCACACAGGGGGCGGACACAGATACGCAGTATTTT.

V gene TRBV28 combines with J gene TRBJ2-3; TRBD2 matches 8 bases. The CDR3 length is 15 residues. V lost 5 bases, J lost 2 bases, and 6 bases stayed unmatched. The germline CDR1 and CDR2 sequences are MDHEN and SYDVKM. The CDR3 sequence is CASSPASGYTDTQYF. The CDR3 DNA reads TGTGCCAGCAGTCCCGCTAGCGGGTACACAGATACGCAGTATTTT.

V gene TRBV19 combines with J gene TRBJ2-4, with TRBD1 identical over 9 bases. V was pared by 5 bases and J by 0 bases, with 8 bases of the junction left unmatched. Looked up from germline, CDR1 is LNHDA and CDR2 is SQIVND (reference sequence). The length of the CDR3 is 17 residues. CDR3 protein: CASSFYRGRGAKNIQYF. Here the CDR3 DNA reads TGTGCCAGTAGTTTTTACAGGGGGCGAGGAGCCAAAAACATTCAGTACTTC.

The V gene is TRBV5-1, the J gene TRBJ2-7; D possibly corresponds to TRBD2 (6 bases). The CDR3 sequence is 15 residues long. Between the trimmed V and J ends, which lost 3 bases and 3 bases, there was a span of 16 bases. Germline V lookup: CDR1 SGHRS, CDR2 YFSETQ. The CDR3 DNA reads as TGCGCCAGCAGCTACGGGACTTCCTGGGGCTACGAGCAGTACTTC. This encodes CASSYGTSWGYEQYF.

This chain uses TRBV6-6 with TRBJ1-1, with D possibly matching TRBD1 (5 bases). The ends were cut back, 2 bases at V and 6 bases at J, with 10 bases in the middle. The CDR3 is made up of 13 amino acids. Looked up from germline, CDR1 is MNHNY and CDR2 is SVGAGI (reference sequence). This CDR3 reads CASSYGANPEAFF. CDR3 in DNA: TGTGCCAGCAGTTACGGGGCCAACCCTGAAGCTTTCTTT.

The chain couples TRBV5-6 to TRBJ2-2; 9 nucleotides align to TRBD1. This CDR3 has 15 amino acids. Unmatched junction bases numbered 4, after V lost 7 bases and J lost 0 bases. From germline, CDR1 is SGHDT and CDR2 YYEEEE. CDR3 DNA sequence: TGTGCCAGCCTGCGGGACAGGGCGAACACCGGGGAGCTGTTTTTT. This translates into CASLRDRANTGELFF.

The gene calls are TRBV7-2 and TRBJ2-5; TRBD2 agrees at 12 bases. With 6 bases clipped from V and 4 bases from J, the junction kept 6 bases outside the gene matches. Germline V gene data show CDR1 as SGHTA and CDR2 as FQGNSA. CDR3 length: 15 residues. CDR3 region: CASRSRLAGVETQYF. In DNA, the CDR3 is TGTGCCAGCAGGTCCCGACTAGCGGGAGTAGAGACCCAGTACTTC.

The CDR3 reads CASSVELAGVPDTQYF. In DNA, the CDR3 is TGTGCCAGCAGCGTAGAGCTAGCGGGAGTTCCAGATACGCAGTATTTT. V gene TRBV9 combines with J gene TRBJ2-3, with 10 bases matching TRBD2. Germline CDR1 is SGDLS and CDR2 is YYNGEE. V shed 0 bases, J shed 4 bases, and the junction held 5 bases outside the gene matches. The CDR3 consists of 16 residues.

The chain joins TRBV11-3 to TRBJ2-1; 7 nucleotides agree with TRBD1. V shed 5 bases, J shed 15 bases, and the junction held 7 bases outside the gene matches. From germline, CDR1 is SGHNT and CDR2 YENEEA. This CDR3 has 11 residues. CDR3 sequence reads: CASSTDRTMFF. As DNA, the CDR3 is TGTGCCAGCAGCACGGACAGGACGATGTTCTTC.

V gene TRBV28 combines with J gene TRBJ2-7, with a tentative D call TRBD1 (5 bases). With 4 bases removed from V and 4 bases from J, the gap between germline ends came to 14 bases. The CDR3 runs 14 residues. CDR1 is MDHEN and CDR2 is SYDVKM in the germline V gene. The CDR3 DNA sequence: TGTGCCAGCAGTTCCTATCAGGGCCCATACGAGCAGTACTTC. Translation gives CASSSYQGPYEQYF.

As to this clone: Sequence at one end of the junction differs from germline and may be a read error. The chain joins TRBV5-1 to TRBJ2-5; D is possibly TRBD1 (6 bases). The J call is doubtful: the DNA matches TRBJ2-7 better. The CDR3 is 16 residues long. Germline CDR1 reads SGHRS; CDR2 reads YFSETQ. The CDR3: CASNLGMTGRSYEQYF. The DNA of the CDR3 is TGCGCCAGCAACTTGGGTATGACAGGCCGCTCCTACGAGCAGTACTTC.

The chain's CDR3 is CASSLETGGASHEQFF. In DNA, the CDR3 is TGCGCCAGCAGCTTGGAAACAGGGGGCGCCTCCCATGAGCAGTTCTTC. The chain employs TRBV5-1 and TRBJ2-1; TRBD1 aligns across 9 bases. The V gene's germline CDR1 is SGHRS and CDR2 YFSETQ. The CDR3 consists of 16 residues. The V segment lost 0 bases and the J segment 8 bases; nucleotides outside the gene matches: 9.

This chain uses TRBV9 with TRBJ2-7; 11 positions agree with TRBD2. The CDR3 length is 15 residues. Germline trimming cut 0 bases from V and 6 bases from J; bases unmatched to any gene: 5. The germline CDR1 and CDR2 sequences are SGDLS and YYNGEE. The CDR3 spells CASSVGSGRAPEQYF. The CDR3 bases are TGTGCCAGCAGCGTAGGTAGCGGGAGGGCCCCCGAGCAGTACTTC. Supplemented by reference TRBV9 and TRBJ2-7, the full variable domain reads DSGVTQTPKHLITATGQRVTLRCSPRSGDLSVYWYQQSLDQGLQFLIQYYNGEERAKGNILERFSAQQFPDLHSELNLSSLELGDSALYFCASSVGSGRAPEQYFGPGTRLTVT.

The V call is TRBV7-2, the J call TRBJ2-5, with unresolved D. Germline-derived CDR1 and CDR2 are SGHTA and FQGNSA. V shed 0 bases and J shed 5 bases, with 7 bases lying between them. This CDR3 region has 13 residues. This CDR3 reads CASSLAPSETQYF. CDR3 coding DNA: TGTGCCAGCAGCTTAGCCCCTTCGGAGACCCAGTACTTC.